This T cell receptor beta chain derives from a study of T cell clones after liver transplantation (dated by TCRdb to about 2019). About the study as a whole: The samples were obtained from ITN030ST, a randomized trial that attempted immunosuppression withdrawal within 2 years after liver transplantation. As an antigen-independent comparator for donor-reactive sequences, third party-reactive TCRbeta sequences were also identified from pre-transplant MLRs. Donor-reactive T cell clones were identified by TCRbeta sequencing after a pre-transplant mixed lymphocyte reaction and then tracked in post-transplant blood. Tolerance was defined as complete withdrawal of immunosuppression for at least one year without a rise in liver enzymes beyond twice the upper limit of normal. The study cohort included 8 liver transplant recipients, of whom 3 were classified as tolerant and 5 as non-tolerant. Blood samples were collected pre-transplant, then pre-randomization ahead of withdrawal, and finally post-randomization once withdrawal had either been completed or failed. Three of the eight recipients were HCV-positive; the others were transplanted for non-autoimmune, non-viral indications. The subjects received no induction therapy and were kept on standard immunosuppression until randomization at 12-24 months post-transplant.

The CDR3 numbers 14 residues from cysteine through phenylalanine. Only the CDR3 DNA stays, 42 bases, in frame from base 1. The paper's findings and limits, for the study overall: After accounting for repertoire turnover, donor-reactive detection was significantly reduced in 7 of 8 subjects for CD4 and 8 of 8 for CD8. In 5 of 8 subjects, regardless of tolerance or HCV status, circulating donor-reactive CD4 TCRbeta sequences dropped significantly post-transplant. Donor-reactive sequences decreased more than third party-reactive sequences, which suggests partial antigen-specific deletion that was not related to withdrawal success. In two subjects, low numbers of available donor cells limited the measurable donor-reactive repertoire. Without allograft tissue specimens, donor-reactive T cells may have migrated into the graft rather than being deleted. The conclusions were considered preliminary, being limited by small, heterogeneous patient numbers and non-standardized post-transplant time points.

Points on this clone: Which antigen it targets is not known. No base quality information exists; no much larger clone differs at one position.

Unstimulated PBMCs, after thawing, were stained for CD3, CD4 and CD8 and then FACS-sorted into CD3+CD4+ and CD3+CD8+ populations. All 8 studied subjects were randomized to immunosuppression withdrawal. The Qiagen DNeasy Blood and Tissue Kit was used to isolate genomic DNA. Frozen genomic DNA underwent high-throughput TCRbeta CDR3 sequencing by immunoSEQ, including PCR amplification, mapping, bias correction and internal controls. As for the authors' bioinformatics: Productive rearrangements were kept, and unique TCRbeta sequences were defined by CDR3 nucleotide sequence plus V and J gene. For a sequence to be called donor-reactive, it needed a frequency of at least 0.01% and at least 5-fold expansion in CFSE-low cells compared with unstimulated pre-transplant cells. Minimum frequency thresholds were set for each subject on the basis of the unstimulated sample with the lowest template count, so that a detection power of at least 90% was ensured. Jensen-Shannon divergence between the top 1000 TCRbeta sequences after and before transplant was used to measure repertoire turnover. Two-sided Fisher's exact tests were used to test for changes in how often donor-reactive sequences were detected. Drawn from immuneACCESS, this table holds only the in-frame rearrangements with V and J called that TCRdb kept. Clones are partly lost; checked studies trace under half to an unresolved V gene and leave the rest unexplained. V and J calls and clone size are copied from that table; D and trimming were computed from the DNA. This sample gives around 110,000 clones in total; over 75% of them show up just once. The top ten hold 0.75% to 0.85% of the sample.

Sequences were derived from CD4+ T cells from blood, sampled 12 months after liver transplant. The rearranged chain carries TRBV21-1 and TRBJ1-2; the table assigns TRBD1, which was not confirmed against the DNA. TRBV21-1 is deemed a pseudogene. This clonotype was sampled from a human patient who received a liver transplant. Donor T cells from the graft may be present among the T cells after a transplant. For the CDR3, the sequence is CASNISRQPYGYTF. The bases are TGTGCCAGCAATATTTCGCGACAGCCCTATGGCTACACCTTC.